The 10 T cell receptor beta chains given below trace back to one sample, sequenced in a study of T-cell reconstitution after alpha-beta-depleted transplantation in children. Unique molecular identifiers tagged the TCRbeta library. TCRdb reprocessed the PCR reads with MiXCR, giving one entry per CDR3 protein. The profile shows roughly 500,000 distinct CDR3 sequences, approximately 20% of them singletons. The material was PBMCs from the stem cell graft donor, obtained from the stem cell graft. The receptors shown here come from a human donor who donated a stem cell graft to a child with acute lymphoblastic leukemia.

The V call is TRBV2, the J call TRBJ2-3; TRBD2 aligns across 8 bases. CDR1 SNHLY and CDR2 FYNNEI come from the germline V gene. The CDR3 length is 15 residues. The junction had 6 bases not matched to a gene; V was cut back by 6 bases and J by 1 base. For the CDR3, the DNA is TGTGCCAGCAGCCCCCAACTAGCGGGCACAGATACGCAGTATTTT. As protein: CASSPQLAGTDTQYF. Combining the CDR3 with reference TRBV2 and TRBJ2-3 gives the whole variable domain EPEVTQTPSHQVTQMGQEVILRCVPISNHLYFYWYRQILGQKVEFLVSFYNNEISEKSEIFDDQFSVERPDGSNFTLKIRSTKLEDSAMYFCASSPQLAGTDTQYFGPGTRLTVL.

The rearrangement links TRBV7-3 to TRBJ1-5; a weak D match, TRBD1 (6 bases). This CDR3 contains 17 residues. Trimming pared 11 bases from V and 0 bases from J, leaving 23 bases between. CDR1 and CDR2 (germline): SGHTA, FQGTGA. The CDR3 sequence is CACCPRGRGYSNQPQHF. The DNA for the CDR3 is TGTGCCTGCTGCCCCCGGGGCAGGGGTTATAGCAATCAGCCCCAGCATTTT. The full variable domain, rest sourced from reference TRBV7-3 and TRBJ1-5, is GAGVSQTPSNKVTEKGKYVELRCDPISGHTALYWYRQSLGQGPEFLIYFQGTGAADDSGLPNDRFFAVRPEGSVSTLKIQRTERGDSAVYLCACCPRGRGYSNQPQHFGDGTRLSIL.

This clonotype has a handful of counts. This chain joins TRBV29-1 and TRBJ2-2; D assignment may be TRBD1 or TRBD2 (5 bases each). CDR1 is SQVTM and CDR2 is ANQGSEA in the germline V gene. There are 14 residues in the CDR3. Trimming removed 4 bases from V and 3 bases from J, with 12 bases in between. The CDR3 sequence is CSVAIGTYTGELFF. The DNA of the CDR3 is TGCAGCGTTGCTATCGGGACCTACACCGGGGAGCTGTTTTTT.

The chain joins TRBV14 to TRBJ2-1; TRBD2 agrees at 11 bases. Germline V gene sequence: CDR1 SGHDN, CDR2 FVKESK. J gave up 8 bases and V 4 bases, and 7 bases lay outside the gene matches. The CDR3 sequence is 15 residues long. Here the CDR3 DNA reads TGTGCCAGCAGCCCGACTAGCGGGAACATTTATGAGCAGTTCTTC. Translation: CASSPTSGNIYEQFF. Drawing the rest from reference TRBV14 and TRBJ2-1, the complete variable domain is EAGVTQFPSHSVIEKGQTVTLRCDPISGHDNLYWYRRVMGKEIKFLLHFVKESKQDESGMPNNRFLAERTGGTYSTLKVQPAELEDSGVYFCASSPTSGNIYEQFFGPGTRLTVL.

The chain couples TRBV9 to TRBJ1-2; 8 nucleotides line up with TRBD1. Trimming cost V 0 bases and J 4 bases; bases outside gene matches: 2. The CDR3 is made up of 14 amino acids. Germline values: CDR1 SGDLS, CDR2 YYNGEE. CDR3 coding DNA: TGTGCCAGCAGCGTAGGGACAGGGATCTATGGCTACACCTTC. Its protein is CASSVGTGIYGYTF. Variable domain in full (rest from reference TRBV9 and TRBJ1-2): DSGVTQTPKHLITATGQRVTLRCSPRSGDLSVYWYQQSLDQGLQFLIQYYNGEERAKGNILERFSAQQFPDLHSELNLSSLELGDSALYFCASSVGTGIYGYTFGSGTRLTVV.

This clonotype was detected a few times. This CDR3 reads CASSTVAGGTGELFF. The CDR3 DNA reads TGTGCCAGTAGTACGGTAGCGGGAGGAACCGGGGAGCTGTTTTTT. The chain recombines TRBV19 with TRBJ2-2; TRBD2 agrees at 10 bases. V lost 4 bases, J lost 5 bases, and 4 bases stayed unmatched. Germline V gene lookup returns CDR1 LNHDA and CDR2 SQIVND (reference sequence). The CDR3 runs to 15 residues.

The chain couples TRBV20-1 to TRBJ2-2; D unresolved. The CDR3 has 14 residues. Germline V gene data show CDR1 as DFQATT and CDR2 as SNEGSKA (reference sequence). V lost 1 base and J 2 bases, leaving 8 bases between the germline ends. CDR3 DNA: TGCAGTGCTAGAGGGTCGGCCAACACCGGGGAGCTGTTTTTT. Translated: CSARGSANTGELFF.

Only a few counts were recorded for this clonotype. V and J are TRBV5-5 and TRBJ1-4, with D hard to call. V gave up 2 bases and J gave up 3 bases, with 11 bases separating them. The CDR3 loop spans 15 amino acids. Germline V CDR1 and CDR2: SGHKS, YYEKEE (reference sequence). CDR3 in amino acids: CASSLLGIANEKLFF. The CDR3 DNA follows: TGTGCCAGCAGCTTATTGGGAATAGCTAATGAAAAACTGTTTTTT.

This clonotype was recorded many times. The CDR3 here is CSARDLGNNEQFF. Here the CDR3 DNA reads TGCAGTGCTAGAGATCTCGGTAACAATGAGCAGTTCTTC. V is TRBV20-1 and J is TRBJ2-1, with D unclear. CDR1 and CDR2 (germline): DFQATT, SNEGSKA (reference sequence). CDR3 length equals 13 residues. V lost 0 bases, J lost 5 bases, and 8 bases lay in between.

This clonotype was counted only a few times. The gene calls are TRBV12-3 or TRBV12-4 and TRBJ1-1; D unclear. Trimming cost V 3 bases and J 1 base, with 6 bases left between them. The CDR3 contains 13 residues. CDR3 in DNA: TGTGCCAGCAGTTTCAGTACGAACACTGAAGCTTTCTTT. Translating gives CASSFSTNTEAFF.